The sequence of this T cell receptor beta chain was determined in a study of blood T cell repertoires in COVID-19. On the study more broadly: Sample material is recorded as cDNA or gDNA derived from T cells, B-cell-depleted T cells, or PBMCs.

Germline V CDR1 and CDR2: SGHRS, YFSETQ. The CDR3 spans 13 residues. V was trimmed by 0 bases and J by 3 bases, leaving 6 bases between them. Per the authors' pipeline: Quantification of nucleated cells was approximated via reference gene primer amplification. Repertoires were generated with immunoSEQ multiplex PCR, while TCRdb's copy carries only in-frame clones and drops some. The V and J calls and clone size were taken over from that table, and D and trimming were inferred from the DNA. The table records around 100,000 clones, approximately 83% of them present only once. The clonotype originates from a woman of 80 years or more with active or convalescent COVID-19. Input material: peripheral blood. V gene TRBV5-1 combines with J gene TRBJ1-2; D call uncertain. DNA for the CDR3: TGCGCCAGCAGCTTGGAGGGAGACTATGGCTACACCTTC. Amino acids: CASSLEGDYGYTF. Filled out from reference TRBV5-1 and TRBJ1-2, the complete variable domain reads KAGVTQTPRYLIKTRGQQVTLSCSPISGHRSVSWYQQTPGQGLQFLFEYFSETQRNKGNFPGRFSGRQFSNSRSEMNVSTLELGDSALYLCASSLEGDYGYTFGSGTRLTVV.